This T cell receptor beta chain was identified in a study of blood T cell repertoires in COVID-19. Across the study: From the United States, Italy and Spain came samples of acute and convalescent COVID-19. The cDNA or gDNA used as material had been derived from T cells, B-cell-depleted T cells, or PBMCs.

In the original processing: Reference gene primer amplification yielded estimated nucleated cell counts. Measured with immunoSEQ multiplex PCR; TCRdb has only the in-frame clones, and not every one. The V and J calls and the clone size are those of that table, but D and trimming were determined from the DNA. The data show roughly 220,000 clones, 80% to 90% seen once. This CDR3 is built from 15 residues. Per germline, CDR1 LNHNV and CDR2 YYDKDF (reference sequence). Trimming removed 0 bases from V and 4 bases from J; junction bases left unmatched: 2. This TCR came from a man younger than 45 who had recovered from COVID-19. Material: peripheral blood. V and J are TRBV15 and TRBJ1-4, with 7 bases that match TRBD1. The CDR3 protein is CATSRDGQVNEKLFF. The DNA for the CDR3 is TGTGCCACCAGCAGAGATGGACAGGTTAATGAAAAACTGTTTTTT.